This note documents a single TCR beta chain sequence. Primers: 60 Vbeta forward and 13 Jbeta reverse. Clones were sequenced by immunoSEQ multiplex PCR, and TCRdb holds only the in-frame ones, with some missing. This sample's table has about 110,000 clones. The CDR3 covers 14 residues. The germline gives CDR1 LNHNV, CDR2 YYDKDF (reference sequence). V was pared by 1 base and J by 5 bases, with 11 bases between. The data were taken from a study of cytomegalovirus exposure and HLA in healthy donors. The receptor was derived from a man aged 40-49 years in good health and CMV-seropositive. The rearrangement joins TRBV15 to TRBJ2-5; D perhaps matches TRBD2 (6 bases). Sequenced: PBMCs. The CDR3 sequence is CATSRVGTVETQYF. CDR3 DNA sequence: TGTGCCACCAGCAGAGTAGGGACTGTGGAGACCCAGTACTTC. The full variable domain, in which reference TRBV15 and TRBJ2-5 provide the parts outside the CDR3, is DAMVIQNPRYQVTQFGKPVTLSCSQTLNHNVMYWYQQKSSQAPKLLFHYYDKDFNNEADTPDNFQSRRPNTSFCFLDIRSPGLGDTAMYLCATSRVGTVETQYFGPGTRLLVL.